The clone carrying this T cell receptor (beta chain) was recorded only once. Authors' data handling: Amplifying reference gene primers gave estimates of nucleated cell counts. Assay used: immunoSEQ multiplex PCR; TCRdb lists only in-frame clones, some missing. The DNA gave D and trimming, while V, J and clone size come from that table. The top ten hold roughly 5% of the sample, which has approximately 32,000 clones, around nine tenths seen once. V lost 0 bases to trimming and J lost 4 bases, with 10 bases between them. CDR3 length: 14 residues. Germline values: CDR1 MNHEY, CDR2 SMNVEV (reference sequence). This specimen belongs to a study of blood T cell repertoires in COVID-19. As for the study in general: Italy, Spain and the United States were the sources of the convalescent and acute COVID-19 samples. Nucleic acid was either cDNA or gDNA, and it came from T cells, B-cell-depleted T cells, or PBMCs.

The chain carries TRBV27 and TRBJ2-7, with D possibly being TRBD2 (6 bases). Sample: peripheral blood. The clonotype was recovered from a woman in her sixties or seventies with active COVID-19. The CDR3 nucleotides read TGTGCCAGCAGTTTATCGCCGGAGGGGTACGAGCAGTACTTC. This encodes CASSLSPEGYEQYF.